The 19 T cell receptor beta chains in this list originate from one sample, sequenced in a study of T cells in Graves' hyperthyroidism and ophthalmopathy. It was RNA transcripts that yielded the amplified TCR beta CDR3 regions. When the TCR CDR3 underwent first-round RT-PCR, the HTBI primer set was used. TCRdb processed the multiplex PCR reads anew with MiXCR; each CDR3 protein has one entry. The sample shows about half a million distinct CDR3 sequences, around 24% of them seen only once. The source material was blood. Source of these receptors: a woman aged 25 to 39 with Graves' ophthalmopathy.

This chain uses TRBV6-1 with TRBJ1-5; D is possibly TRBD1 (5 bases). The germline V and J ends were trimmed by 2 bases and 7 bases, with 12 bases remaining between them. The CDR3 loop spans 14 amino acids. Germline CDR1 reads MNHNS; CDR2 reads SASEGT. CDR3 amino acids: CASSEWGIRQPQHF. DNA of the CDR3: TGTGCCAGCAGTGAATGGGGCATCCGGCAGCCCCAGCATTTT.

This clonotype was counted many times. The chain carries TRBV27 and TRBJ1-5; 8 bases are shared with TRBD1. V trimming: 4 bases; J trimming: 3 bases; junction bases outside the gene matches: 2. In germline, CDR1 is MNHEY, CDR2 SMNVEV (reference sequence). The CDR3 loop spans 14 amino acids. As DNA, the CDR3 is TGTGCCAGCAGTTGGACAGGGAACAATCAGCCCCAGCATTTT. It codes for CASSWTGNNQPQHF.

This clonotype was observed at least ten times. This sequence joins TRBV6-5 and TRBJ1-2; 9 nucleotides agree with TRBD1. Germline trimming cut 7 bases from V and 5 bases from J; bases unmatched to any gene: 14. Germline V gene data show CDR1 as MNHEY and CDR2 as SVGAGI. The CDR3 length is 16 residues. The CDR3 protein is CASKPGQGPYLYGYTF. CDR3 nucleotide sequence: TGTGCCAGCAAGCCGGGACAGGGTCCCTACCTATATGGCTACACCTTC.

This clonotype was recorded at least ten times. This chain links TRBV6-1 with TRBJ2-7; D possibly corresponds to TRBD2 (6 bases). The germline CDR1 and CDR2 sequences are MNHNS and SASEGT. There are 16 residues in the CDR3. Deletions cut 6 bases from V and 3 bases from J, with 21 bases between. Here the CDR3 reads CASSLGGRGAYYEQYF. Written as DNA, the CDR3 is TGTGCCAGCAGCCTTGGCGGGCGGGGAGCCTACTACGAGCAGTACTTC.

This clonotype has at least ten counts. A single base separates this from a much larger clone, so it may be a read error. This chain links TRBV6-1 with TRBJ1-2, with D hard to call. CDR1 is MNHNS and CDR2 is SASEGT in the germline V gene. Between the trimmed V and J ends, which lost 6 bases and 0 bases, there was a span of 14 bases. This CDR3 comprises 15 residues. CDR3 loop: CASSGPGDTNYGYTF. The CDR3 DNA reads as TGTGCCAGCAGCGGTCCCGGGGATACTAACTATGGCTACACCTTC.

V gene TRBV19 combines with J gene TRBJ1-1, with D possibly matching TRBD1 (5 bases). CDR1 is LNHDA and CDR2 is SQIVND in the germline V gene (reference sequence). The CDR3 extends over 15 amino acids. V lost 1 base and J 1 base, leaving 10 bases between the germline ends. The CDR3 loop is CASSIAGGANTEAFF. In DNA form, the CDR3 reads TGTGCCAGTAGTATAGCGGGGGGAGCGAACACTGAAGCTTTCTTT.

The rearrangement links TRBV3-1 to TRBJ2-2, with a weak D call TRBD1 (5 bases). Germline-derived CDR1 and CDR2 are LGHDT and YNNKEL (reference sequence). There are 14 residues in the CDR3. The ends were cut back, 1 base at V and 3 bases at J, with 6 bases in the middle. The CDR3 DNA sequence: TGTGCCAGCAGCCAAGCCAGGGACACCGGGGAGCTGTTTTTT. It specifies CASSQARDTGELFF.

The chain recombines TRBV5-1 with TRBJ2-2; tentative D call: TRBD2 (5 bases). CDR1 is SGHRS, CDR2 YFSETQ, per germline. V shed 0 bases and J shed 1 base, with 10 bases lying between them. The CDR3 consists of 16 residues. This CDR3 is CASSLEGTRNTGELFF. The CDR3 DNA follows: TGCGCCAGCAGCTTGGAGGGCACTAGGAACACCGGGGAGCTGTTTTTT.

Ten or more counts support this clonotype. The chain carries TRBV11-2 and TRBJ2-5; TRBD2 aligns across 11 bases. Unmatched junction bases numbered 11, after V lost 3 bases and J lost 14 bases. The germline V gene encodes CDR1 SGHAT and CDR2 FQNNGV. This CDR3 has 14 amino acids. The CDR3 region has the DNA TGTGCCAGCAGCTTCGGGCTAGCGGGGGGTCGAAGCTACTTC. Its translation: CASSFGLAGGRSYF.

This clonotype was counted many times. J is TRBJ2-7 and V is TRBV6-5; TRBD1 is a possible D gene (6 bases). V gave up 2 bases and J gave up 3 bases, with 14 bases separating them. Germline CDR1 and CDR2: MNHEY and SVGAGI. The CDR3 contains 15 residues. The CDR3 spells CASSYGTRGNYEQYF. The CDR3 bases are TGTGCCAGCAGTTACGGGACAAGGGGGAACTACGAGCAGTACTTC.

J is TRBJ2-5 and V is TRBV6-5; D is tentatively TRBD1 or TRBD2 (6 bases each). Germline assignment: CDR1 MNHEY and CDR2 SVGAGI. The CDR3 runs to 15 residues. Trimming cost V 5 bases and J 2 bases, with 15 bases left between them. This CDR3 reads CASSHRLGGQETQYF. In DNA form, the CDR3 reads TGTGCCAGCAGTCATCGATTAGGGGGGCAAGAGACCCAGTACTTC.

This clonotype was detected ten times or more. J is TRBJ1-1 and V is TRBV12-3 or TRBV12-4, with 8 bases matching TRBD1. V shed 4 bases and J 6 bases; nucleotides not matched to a gene: 1. This CDR3 has 12 residues. Here the CDR3 DNA reads TGTGCCAGCAGTTCAGGGGGCCCTGAAGCTTTCTTT. Encoded protein: CASSSGGPEAFF.

This clonotype was recorded many times. The J gene is TRBJ2-6, the V gene TRBV7-9; the D gene is possibly TRBD1 (5 bases). Germline V CDR1 and CDR2: SEHNR, FQNEAQ (reference sequence). V lost 4 bases and J 5 bases, leaving 12 bases between the germline ends. The CDR3 is made up of 15 amino acids. In nucleotides, the CDR3 is TGTGCCAGCAGCTCACCCCCGGACAGGGCCAACGTCCTGACTTTC. This gives the protein CASSSPPDRANVLTF.

This clonotype was recorded many times. This chain connects TRBV7-9 to TRBJ1-3; 7 bases are a match to TRBD1. The CDR3 runs to 14 residues. The J segment lost 3 bases and the V segment lost 4 bases, leaving 3 bases of the junction unmatched. The germline V gene has CDR1 SEHNR and CDR2 FQNEAQ (reference sequence). The chain's CDR3 is CASSSTGDGNTIYF. CDR3 nucleotides: TGTGCCAGCAGCTCTACAGGGGATGGAAACACCATATATTTT.

This clonotype was counted at least ten times. The chain carries TRBV6-2 or TRBV6-3 and TRBJ2-6; 7 nucleotides line up with TRBD1. The V segment lost 6 bases and the J segment 2 bases; nucleotides outside the gene matches: 7. Germline V CDR1 and CDR2: MNHEY, SVGEGT. This CDR3 is 16 amino acids long. CDR3 amino acids: CASRKSDRAGANVLTF. For the CDR3, the DNA is TGTGCCAGCAGAAAATCAGACAGGGCTGGGGCCAACGTCCTGACTTTC.

The chain couples TRBV20-1 to TRBJ2-7; tentative D call: TRBD2 (5 bases). V was pared by 3 bases and J by 0 bases, with 9 bases between. The CDR3 runs 13 residues. Germline CDR1 and CDR2: DFQATT and SNEGSKA (reference sequence). The CDR3 DNA reads TGCAGTGCTAGGTTGGGGAGCTCCTACGAGCAGTACTTC. This translates into CSARLGSSYEQYF.

The chain combines TRBV19 with TRBJ2-7; TRBD1 is a possible D gene (6 bases). Germline values: CDR1 LNHDA, CDR2 SQIVND (reference sequence). This CDR3 contains 15 residues. The germline V and J ends were trimmed by 4 bases and 3 bases, with 16 bases remaining between them. The CDR3 loop reads CASSTGQTYYYEQYF. The CDR3 coding sequence is TGTGCCAGTAGTACAGGACAGACGTACTACTACGAGCAGTACTTC.

This clonotype was seen many times. V usage is TRBV27 and J usage is TRBJ2-7; perhaps TRBD1 as D (6 bases). Germline V CDR1 and CDR2: MNHEY, SMNVEV (reference sequence). CDR3 length equals 17 residues. V lost 6 bases and J 5 bases, leaving 26 bases between the germline ends. The CDR3 sequence is CASSSIDRNKRVDEQYF. CDR3 coding DNA: TGTGCCAGCAGCTCGATCGACAGGAACAAGAGAGTCGACGAGCAGTACTTC.

This clonotype came up a few times. The chain is built from TRBV5-1 and TRBJ2-2; TRBD1 might be the D (5 bases). CDR1 SGHRS and CDR2 YFSETQ come from the germline V gene. The CDR3 is 14 residues long. The V gene lost 6 bases and the J gene lost 4 bases, with 13 bases spanning the gap. For the CDR3, the DNA is TGCGCCAGCAAAAATAGGGGTGGCACCGGGGAGCTGTTTTTT. It is translated as CASKNRGGTGELFF. Based on the CDR3 plus reference TRBV5-1 and TRBJ2-2, the full variable domain is KAGVTQTPRYLIKTRGQQVTLSCSPISGHRSVSWYQQTPGQGLQFLFEYFSETQRNKGNFPGRFSGRQFSNSRSEMNVSTLELGDSALYLCASKNRGGTGELFFGEGSRLTVL.